Sequencing of this T cell receptor (beta chain) was carried out in a study of cytomegalovirus exposure and HLA in healthy donors. Background on the study: Per a later analysis, the roughly 690 first-cohort and 120 validation repertoires shared one platform.

Measured with immunoSEQ multiplex PCR; TCRdb has only the in-frame clones, and not every one. The sample records around 60,000 clones, about 88% being singletons. Germline CDR1 reads MNHEY; CDR2 reads SVGAGI. The CDR3 consists of 13 residues. The V gene lost 2 bases and the J gene lost 1 base, with 2 bases spanning the gap. The sample taken for sequencing was PBMCs. The sequence was collected from a man between 18 and 29 years old in good health and CMV-seronegative. The J gene is TRBJ2-2, the V gene TRBV6-5; D uncertain. DNA of the CDR3: TGTGCCAGCAGTTACCTGAACACCGGGGAGCTGTTTTTT. Protein product: CASSYLNTGELFF.